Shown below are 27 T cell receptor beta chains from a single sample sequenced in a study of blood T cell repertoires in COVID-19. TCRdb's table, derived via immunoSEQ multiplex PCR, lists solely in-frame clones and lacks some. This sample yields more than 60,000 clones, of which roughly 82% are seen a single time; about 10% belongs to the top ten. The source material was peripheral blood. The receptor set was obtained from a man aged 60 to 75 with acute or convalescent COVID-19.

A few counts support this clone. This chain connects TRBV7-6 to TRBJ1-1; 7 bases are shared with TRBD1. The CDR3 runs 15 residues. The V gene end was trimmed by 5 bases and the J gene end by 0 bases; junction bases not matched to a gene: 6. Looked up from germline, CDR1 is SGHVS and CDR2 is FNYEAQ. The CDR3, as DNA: TGTGCCAGCAGCCCCCGGACAGGCTTGAACACTGAAGCTTTCTTT. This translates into CASSPRTGLNTEAFF.

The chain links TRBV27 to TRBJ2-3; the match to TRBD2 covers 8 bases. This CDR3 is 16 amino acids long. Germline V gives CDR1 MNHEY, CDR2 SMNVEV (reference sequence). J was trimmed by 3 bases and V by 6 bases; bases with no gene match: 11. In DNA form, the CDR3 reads TGTGCCAGCAGACCTTTTCGGGGGGGCCGGACAGATACGCAGTATTTT. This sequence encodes CASRPFRGGRTDTQYF.

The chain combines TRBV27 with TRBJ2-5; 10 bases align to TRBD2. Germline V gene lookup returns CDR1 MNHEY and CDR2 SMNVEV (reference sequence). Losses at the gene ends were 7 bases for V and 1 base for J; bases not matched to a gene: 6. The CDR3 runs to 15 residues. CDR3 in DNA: TGTGCCAGCACATTAGCGGGGGGCCCCCAAGAGACCCAGTACTTC. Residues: CASTLAGGPQETQYF.

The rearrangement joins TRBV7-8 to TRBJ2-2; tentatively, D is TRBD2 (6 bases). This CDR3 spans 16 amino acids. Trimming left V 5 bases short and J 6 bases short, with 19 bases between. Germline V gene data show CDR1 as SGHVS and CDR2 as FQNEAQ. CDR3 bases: TGTGCCAGCAGCGACAGACTGGGAGGTGGCCCCGGGGAGCTGTTTTTT. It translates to CASSDRLGGGPGELFF.

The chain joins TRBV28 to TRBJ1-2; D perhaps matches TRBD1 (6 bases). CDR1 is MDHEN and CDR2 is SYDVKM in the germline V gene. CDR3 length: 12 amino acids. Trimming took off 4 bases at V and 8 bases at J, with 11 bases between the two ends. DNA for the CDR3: TGTGCCAGCAGTTCGACTGACAGGGGCTACACCTTC. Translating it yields CASSSTDRGYTF.

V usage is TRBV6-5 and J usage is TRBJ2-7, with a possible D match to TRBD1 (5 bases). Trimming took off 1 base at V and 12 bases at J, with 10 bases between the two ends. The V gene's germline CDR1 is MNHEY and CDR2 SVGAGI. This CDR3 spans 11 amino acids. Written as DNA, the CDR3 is TGTGCCAGCAGTTACTTAGGGGTTGGGTACTTC. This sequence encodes CASSYLGVGYF.

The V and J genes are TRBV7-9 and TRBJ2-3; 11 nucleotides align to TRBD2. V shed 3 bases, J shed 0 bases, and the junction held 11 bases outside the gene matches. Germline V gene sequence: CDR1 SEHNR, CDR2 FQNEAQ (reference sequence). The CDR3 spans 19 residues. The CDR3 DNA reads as TGTGCCAGCAGCTTTAATCTTGGACTAGCGGGTCTTAGCACAGATACGCAGTATTTT. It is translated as CASSFNLGLAGLSTDTQYF.

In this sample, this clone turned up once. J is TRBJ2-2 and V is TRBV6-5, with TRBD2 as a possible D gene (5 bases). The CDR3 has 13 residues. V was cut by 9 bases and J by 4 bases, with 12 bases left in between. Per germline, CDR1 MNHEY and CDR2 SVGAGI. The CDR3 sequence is CASSRGSTGELFF. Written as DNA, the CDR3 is TGTGCCAGTTCTAGAGGGAGCACCGGGGAGCTGTTTTTT.

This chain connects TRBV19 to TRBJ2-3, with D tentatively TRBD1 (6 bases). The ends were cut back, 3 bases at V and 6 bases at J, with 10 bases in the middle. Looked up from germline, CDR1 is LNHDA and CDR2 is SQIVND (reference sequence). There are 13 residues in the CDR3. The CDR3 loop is CASSIQGKDTQYF. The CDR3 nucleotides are TGTGCCAGTAGTATCCAGGGGAAGGATACGCAGTATTTT. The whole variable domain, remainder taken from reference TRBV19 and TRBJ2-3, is DGGITQSPKYLFRKEGQNVTLSCEQNLNHDAMYWYRQDPGQGLRLIYYSQIVNDFQKGDIAEGYSVSREKKESFPLTVTSAQKNPTAFYLCASSIQGKDTQYFGPGTRLTVL.

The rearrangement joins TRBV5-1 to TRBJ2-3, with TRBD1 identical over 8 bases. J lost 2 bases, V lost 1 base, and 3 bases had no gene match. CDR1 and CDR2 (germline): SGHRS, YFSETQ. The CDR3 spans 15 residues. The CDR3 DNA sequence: TGCGCCAGCAGCTTGTGGGGACAGGCCACAGATACGCAGTATTTT. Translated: CASSLWGQATDTQYF.

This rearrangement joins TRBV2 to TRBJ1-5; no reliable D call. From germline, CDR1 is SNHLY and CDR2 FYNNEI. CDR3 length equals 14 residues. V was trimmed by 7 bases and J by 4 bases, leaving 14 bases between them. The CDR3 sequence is CASNPGIRNQPQHF. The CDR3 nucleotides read TGTGCCAGCAATCCGGGAATAAGAAATCAGCCCCAGCATTTT.

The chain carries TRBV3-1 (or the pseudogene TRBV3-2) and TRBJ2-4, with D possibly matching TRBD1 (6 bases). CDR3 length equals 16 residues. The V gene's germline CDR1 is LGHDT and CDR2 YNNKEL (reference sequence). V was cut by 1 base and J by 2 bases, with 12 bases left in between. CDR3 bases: TGTGCCAGCAGCCAAGGACAGGTCAGGTCCAAAAACATTCAGTACTTC. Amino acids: CASSQGQVRSKNIQYF.

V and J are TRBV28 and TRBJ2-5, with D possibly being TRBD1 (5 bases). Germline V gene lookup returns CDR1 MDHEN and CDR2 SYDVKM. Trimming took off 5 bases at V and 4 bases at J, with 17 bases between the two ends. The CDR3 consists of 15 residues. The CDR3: CASSIQGDSRETQYF. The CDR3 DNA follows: TGTGCCAGCAGTATCCAGGGTGACAGTCGAGAGACCCAGTACTTC.

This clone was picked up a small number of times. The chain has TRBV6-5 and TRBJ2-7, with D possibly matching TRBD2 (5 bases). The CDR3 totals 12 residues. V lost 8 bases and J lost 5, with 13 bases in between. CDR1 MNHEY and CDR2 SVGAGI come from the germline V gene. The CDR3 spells CASGPGLNEQYF. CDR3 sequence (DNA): TGTGCCAGCGGCCCGGGATTAAACGAGCAGTACTTC.

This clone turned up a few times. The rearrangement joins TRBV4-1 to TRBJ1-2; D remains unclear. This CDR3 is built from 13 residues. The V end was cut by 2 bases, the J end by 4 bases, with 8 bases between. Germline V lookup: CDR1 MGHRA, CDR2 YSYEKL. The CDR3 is CASSQKRAYGYTF. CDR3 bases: TGCGCCAGCAGCCAAAAGCGGGCCTATGGCTACACCTTC.

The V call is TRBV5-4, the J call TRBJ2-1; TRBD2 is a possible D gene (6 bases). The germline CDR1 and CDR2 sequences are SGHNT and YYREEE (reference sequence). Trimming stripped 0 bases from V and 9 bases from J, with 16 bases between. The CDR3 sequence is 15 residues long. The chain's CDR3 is CASSLGETRGSEQFF. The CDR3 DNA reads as TGTGCCAGCAGCTTGGGTGAGACTAGAGGAAGTGAGCAGTTCTTC.

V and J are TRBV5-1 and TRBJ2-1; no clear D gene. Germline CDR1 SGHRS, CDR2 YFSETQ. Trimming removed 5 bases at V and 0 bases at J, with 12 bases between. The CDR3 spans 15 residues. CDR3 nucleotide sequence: TGCGCCAGCAGACGCATTCCCAGCTCCTACAATGAGCAGTTCTTC. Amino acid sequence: CASRRIPSSYNEQFF.

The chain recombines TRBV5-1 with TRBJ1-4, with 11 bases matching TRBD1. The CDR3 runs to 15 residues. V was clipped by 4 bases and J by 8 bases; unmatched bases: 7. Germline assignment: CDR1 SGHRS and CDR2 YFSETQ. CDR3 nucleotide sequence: TGCGCCAGCAGCCGGGACAGGGGGAACGGGGAAAAACTGTTTTTT. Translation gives CASSRDRGNGEKLFF.

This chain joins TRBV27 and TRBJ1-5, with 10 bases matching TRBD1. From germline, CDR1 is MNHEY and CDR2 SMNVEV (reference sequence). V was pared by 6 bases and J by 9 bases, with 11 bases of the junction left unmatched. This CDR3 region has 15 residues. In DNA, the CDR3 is TGTGCCAGCAGCTCCGGACAGGGGGTTTTATGGCCCCAGCATTTT. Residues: CASSSGQGVLWPQHF.

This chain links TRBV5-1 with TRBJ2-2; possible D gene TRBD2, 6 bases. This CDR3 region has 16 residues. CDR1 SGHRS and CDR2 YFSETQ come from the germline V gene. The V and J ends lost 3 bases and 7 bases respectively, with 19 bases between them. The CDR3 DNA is TGCGCCAGCAGCTCCGGGACTTCGATCGCTAGCGGGGAGCTGTTTTTT. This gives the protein CASSSGTSIASGELFF.

The CDR3 nucleotides are TGTGCCAGCAGTTTCTACGGACAGCCGAGGGAGCAGTACTTC. The encoded protein is CASSFYGQPREQYF. This chain joins TRBV3-1 (or the pseudogene TRBV3-2) and TRBJ2-7, with D possibly matching TRBD1 (6 bases). CDR1 is LGHDT and CDR2 is YNNKEL in the germline V gene (reference sequence). There are 14 residues in the CDR3. V lost 6 bases to trimming and J lost 7 bases, with 19 bases between them.

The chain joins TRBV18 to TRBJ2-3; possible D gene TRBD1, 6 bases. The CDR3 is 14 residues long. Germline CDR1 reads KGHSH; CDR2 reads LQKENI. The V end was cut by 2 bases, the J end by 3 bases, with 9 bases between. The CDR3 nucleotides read TGTGCCAGCTCACCAAGTAGGGGGACAGATACGCAGTATTTT. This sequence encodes CASSPSRGTDTQYF.

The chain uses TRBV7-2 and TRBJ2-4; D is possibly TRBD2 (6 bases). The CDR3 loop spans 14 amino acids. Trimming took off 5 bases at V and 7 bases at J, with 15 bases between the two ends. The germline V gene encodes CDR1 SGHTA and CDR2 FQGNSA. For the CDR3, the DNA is TGTGCCAGCAGCCCCGGGACTGTGAGGAACATTCAGTACTTC. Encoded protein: CASSPGTVRNIQYF.

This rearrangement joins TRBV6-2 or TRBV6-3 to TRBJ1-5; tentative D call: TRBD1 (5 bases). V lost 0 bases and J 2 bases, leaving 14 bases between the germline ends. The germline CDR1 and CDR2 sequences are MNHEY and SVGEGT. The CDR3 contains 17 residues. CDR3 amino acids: CASSYSMGGAGNQPQHF. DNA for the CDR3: TGTGCCAGCAGTTACTCGATGGGGGGAGCAGGCAATCAGCCCCAGCATTTT.

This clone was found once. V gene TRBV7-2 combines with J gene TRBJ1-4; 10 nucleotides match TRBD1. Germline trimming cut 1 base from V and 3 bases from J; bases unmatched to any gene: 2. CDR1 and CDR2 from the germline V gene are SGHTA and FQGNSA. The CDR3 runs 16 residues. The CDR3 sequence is CASSLGQGAANEKLFF. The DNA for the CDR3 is TGTGCCAGCAGCTTAGGACAGGGGGCGGCTAATGAAAAACTGTTTTTT.

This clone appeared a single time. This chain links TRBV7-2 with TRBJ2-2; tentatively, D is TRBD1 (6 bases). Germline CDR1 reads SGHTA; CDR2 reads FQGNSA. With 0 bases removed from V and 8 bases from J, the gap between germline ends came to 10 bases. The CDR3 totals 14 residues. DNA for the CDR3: TGTGCCAGCAGCTTAGCCCGGACAGAAGGGGAGCTGTTTTTT. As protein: CASSLARTEGELFF.

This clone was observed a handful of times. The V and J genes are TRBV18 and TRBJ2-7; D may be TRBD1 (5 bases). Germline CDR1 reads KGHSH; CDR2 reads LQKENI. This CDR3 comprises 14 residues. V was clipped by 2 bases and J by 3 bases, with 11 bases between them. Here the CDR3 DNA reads TGTGCCAGCTCACCAGCGATGCAGGGCTACGAGCAGTACTTC. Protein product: CASSPAMQGYEQYF.